What follows are 14 T cell receptor beta chains derived from one specimen sequenced in a study of blood T cell repertoires in COVID-19. Produced via immunoSEQ multiplex PCR; TCRdb's table is partial and in-frame only. The repertoire includes 250,000 to 300,000 clones, approximately 90% of them detected once, and around 2% sits in the top ten. Sequencing was carried out using PBMCs or T cells enriched from blood (not recorded which). All receptors come from a woman aged 60-75 years in a cohort exposed to, infected with or recovered from COVID-19 (not recorded which).

J is TRBJ2-5 and V is TRBV15; TRBD2 agrees at 11 bases. Per the germline V gene, CDR1 is LNHNV and CDR2 is YYDKDF (reference sequence). J gave up 1 base and V 5 bases, and 6 bases lay outside the gene matches. This CDR3 is built from 16 residues. This CDR3 is CATSPGTSGTQETQYF. Here the CDR3 DNA reads TGTGCCACCAGCCCCGGGACTAGCGGCACCCAAGAGACCCAGTACTTC.

The chain recombines TRBV6-5 with TRBJ1-5; D is ambiguous. CDR1 is MNHEY, CDR2 SVGAGI, per germline. V lost 5 bases and J 5 bases, leaving 13 bases between the germline ends. This CDR3 has 14 residues. The CDR3 loop is CASSQAPAYQPQHF. The CDR3 region has the DNA TGTGCCAGCAGTCAGGCGCCGGCTTATCAGCCCCAGCATTTT.

The rearrangement uses TRBV2 and TRBJ1-2; D is uncertain. There are 14 residues in the CDR3. Trimming removed 7 bases at V and 5 bases at J, with 17 bases between. The germline gives CDR1 SNHLY, CDR2 FYNNEI. CDR3 residues: CASTFTHRPYGYTF. The DNA of the CDR3 is TGTGCCAGCACCTTTACCCACAGACCGTATGGCTACACCTTC.

The chain uses TRBV7-9 and TRBJ2-6; TRBD1 agrees at 8 bases. Germline loops: CDR1 SEHNR, CDR2 FQNEAQ (reference sequence). The ends lost 5 bases at V and 4 bases at J; junction bases unmatched: 16. This CDR3 comprises 19 residues. This CDR3 reads CASSPPPRQGTWGANVLTF. The CDR3 nucleotides are TGTGCCAGCAGCCCTCCCCCACGACAGGGGACGTGGGGGGCCAACGTCCTGACTTTC.

The rearrangement uses TRBV19 and TRBJ2-1; TRBD2 aligns across 10 bases. Trimming cost V 5 bases and J 3 bases; bases outside gene matches: 7. Germline-derived CDR1 and CDR2 are LNHDA and SQIVND (reference sequence). This CDR3 is 16 amino acids long. Here the CDR3 DNA reads TGTGCCAGTAGTCTAACCCTAGCGGGAGTCTACAATGAGCAGTTCTTC. Its protein product is CASSLTLAGVYNEQFF.

In its sample, this clone was seen once. The chain employs TRBV2 and TRBJ2-3, with D unclear. Germline V gives CDR1 SNHLY, CDR2 FYNNEI. This CDR3 spans 15 amino acids. Trimming left V 3 bases short and J 2 bases short, with 12 bases between. CDR3: CASSDEQKNTDTQYF. Written as DNA, the CDR3 is TGTGCCAGCAGTGATGAACAGAAGAACACAGATACGCAGTATTTT. The full variable domain, rest sourced from reference TRBV2 and TRBJ2-3, is EPEVTQTPSHQVTQMGQEVILRCVPISNHLYFYWYRQILGQKVEFLVSFYNNEISEKSEIFDDQFSVERPDGSNFTLKIRSTKLEDSAMYFCASSDEQKNTDTQYFGPGTRLTVL.

The chain couples TRBV5-4 to TRBJ2-7, with 8 bases matching TRBD2. Germline assignment: CDR1 SGHNT and CDR2 YYREEE (reference sequence). The CDR3 extends over 17 amino acids. J was trimmed by 2 bases and V by 0 bases; bases with no gene match: 10. The chain's CDR3 is CASSLAVAGLVTYEQYF. CDR3 DNA: TGTGCCAGCAGCTTGGCAGTGGCGGGACTAGTTACCTACGAGCAGTACTTC.

For this clone: The junction shows a germline mismatch at one end, possibly a read error. This sequence joins TRBV11-1 and TRBJ2-7; D not resolved. Germline V gene data show CDR1 as SGHAT and CDR2 as FQDESV (reference sequence). The CDR3 has 14 residues. This CDR3 reads CASSFVQNTYEQYF. The DNA for the CDR3 is TGTGCCAGCAGCTTTGTACAGAATACCTACGAGCAATACTTC.

The chain recombines TRBV27 with TRBJ2-7; 8 bases are shared with TRBD2. The trim removed 6 bases at V and 2 bases at J, leaving 6 bases unmatched. In germline, CDR1 is MNHEY, CDR2 SMNVEV (reference sequence). This CDR3 spans 14 amino acids. In nucleotides, the CDR3 is TGTGCCAGCAGCATCGCTAGCGGGCCCTACGAGCAGTACTTC. It codes for CASSIASGPYEQYF.

The genes are TRBV7-3 and TRBJ2-3; TRBD2 is a possible D gene (6 bases). CDR1 SGHTA and CDR2 FQGTGA come from the germline V gene. Trimming pared 3 bases from V and 0 bases from J, leaving 10 bases between. This CDR3 contains 15 residues. The CDR3 sequence: CASSLSGTSTDTQYF. DNA for the CDR3: TGTGCCAGCAGCTTGAGTGGGACTAGCACAGATACGCAGTATTTT.

CDR3 residues: CASSPTYRYGYTF. CDR3 nucleotides: TGTGCCAGCAGCCCCACCTACCGCTATGGCTACACCTTC. The rearrangement links TRBV6-5 to TRBJ1-2; no clear D gene. Germline values: CDR1 MNHEY, CDR2 SVGAGI. Trimming left V 6 bases short and J 4 bases short, with 12 bases between. The CDR3 covers 13 residues.

The gene calls are TRBV4-3 and TRBJ2-5; D is perhaps TRBD2 (6 bases). The CDR3 is 17 residues long. The germline CDR1 and CDR2 sequences are LGHNA and YSLEER. V dropped 1 base and J dropped 5 bases, with 20 bases sitting between them. In DNA form, the CDR3 reads TGCGCCAGCAGCCAAGTTGCAGCGGGCGGGCTAGGGGAGACCCAGTACTTC. Protein sequence: CASSQVAAGGLGETQYF.

The chain joins TRBV14 to TRBJ2-7; 8 bases are shared with TRBD1. Per the germline V gene, CDR1 is SGHDN and CDR2 is FVKESK. This CDR3 is built from 14 residues. With 5 bases clipped from V and 6 bases from J, the junction kept 9 bases outside the gene matches. The CDR3 DNA is TGTGCCAGCAGCGACGAGACAGGGGCTGGCGAGCAGTACTTC. It specifies CASSDETGAGEQYF.

V usage is TRBV4-1 and J usage is TRBJ1-1; a weak D match, TRBD1 (6 bases). V lost 1 base and J 7 bases, leaving 19 bases between the germline ends. Germline assignment: CDR1 MGHRA and CDR2 YSYEKL. The CDR3 spans 16 residues. CDR3 region: CASSQVQGRASSEAFF. The CDR3 bases are TGCGCCAGCAGCCAAGTGCAGGGGAGGGCCAGCAGTGAAGCTTTCTTT.